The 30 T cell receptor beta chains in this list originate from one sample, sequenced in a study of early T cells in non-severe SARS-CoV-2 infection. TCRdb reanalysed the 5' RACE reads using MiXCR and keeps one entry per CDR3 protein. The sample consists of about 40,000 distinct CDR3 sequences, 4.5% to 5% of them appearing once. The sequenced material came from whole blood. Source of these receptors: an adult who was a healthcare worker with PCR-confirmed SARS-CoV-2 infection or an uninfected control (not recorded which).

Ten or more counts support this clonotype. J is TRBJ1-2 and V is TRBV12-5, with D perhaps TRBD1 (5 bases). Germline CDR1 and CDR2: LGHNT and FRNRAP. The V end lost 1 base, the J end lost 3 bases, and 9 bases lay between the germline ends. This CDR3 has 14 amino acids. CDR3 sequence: CASGLDQGYYGYTF. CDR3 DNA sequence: TGTGCTAGTGGTTTGGACCAGGGCTACTATGGCTACACCTTC. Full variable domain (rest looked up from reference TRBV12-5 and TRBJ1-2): DARVTQTPRHKVTEMGQEVTMRCQPILGHNTVFWYRQTMMQGLELLAYFRNRAPLDDSGMPKDRFSAEMPDATLATLKIQPSEPRDSAVYFCASGLDQGYYGYTFGSGTRLTVV.

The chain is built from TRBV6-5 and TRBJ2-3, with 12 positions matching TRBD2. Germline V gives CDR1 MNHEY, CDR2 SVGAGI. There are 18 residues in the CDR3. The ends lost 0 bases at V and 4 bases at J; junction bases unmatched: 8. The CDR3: CASSYSLAGGLVADTQYF. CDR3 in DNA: TGTGCCAGCAGTTACTCTCTAGCGGGGGGGCTAGTGGCAGATACGCAGTATTTT.

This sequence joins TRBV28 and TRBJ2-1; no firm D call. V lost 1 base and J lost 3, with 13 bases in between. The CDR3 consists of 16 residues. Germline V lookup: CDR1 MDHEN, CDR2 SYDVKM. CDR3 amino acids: CASSLYPTEGYNEQFF. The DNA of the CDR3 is TGTGCCAGCAGTTTATATCCCACGGAAGGCTACAATGAGCAGTTCTTC.

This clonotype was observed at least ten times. CDR3 loop: CATQDRENTEAFF. For the CDR3, the DNA is TGTGCCACCCAGGACAGGGAGAACACTGAAGCTTTCTTT. This chain uses TRBV6-6 with TRBJ1-1; 8 bases line up with TRBD1. V shed 10 bases, J shed 1 base, and the junction held 5 bases outside the gene matches. Per the germline V gene, CDR1 is MNHNY and CDR2 is SVGAGI (reference sequence). The CDR3 has 13 amino acids.

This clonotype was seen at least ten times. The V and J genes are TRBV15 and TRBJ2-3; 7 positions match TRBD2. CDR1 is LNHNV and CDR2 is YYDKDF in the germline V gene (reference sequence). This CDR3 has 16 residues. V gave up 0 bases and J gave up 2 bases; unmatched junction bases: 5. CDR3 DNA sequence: TGTGCCACCAGCAGAGAAGCTAGCGGTAACACAGATACGCAGTATTTT. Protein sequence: CATSREASGNTDTQYF.

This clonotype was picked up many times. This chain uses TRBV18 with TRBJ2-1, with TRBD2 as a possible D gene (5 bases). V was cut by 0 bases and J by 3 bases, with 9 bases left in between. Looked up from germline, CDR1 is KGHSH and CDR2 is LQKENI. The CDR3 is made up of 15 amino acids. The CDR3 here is CASSPPVGVYNEQFF. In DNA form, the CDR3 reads TGTGCCAGCTCACCACCGGTGGGAGTCTACAATGAGCAGTTCTTC.

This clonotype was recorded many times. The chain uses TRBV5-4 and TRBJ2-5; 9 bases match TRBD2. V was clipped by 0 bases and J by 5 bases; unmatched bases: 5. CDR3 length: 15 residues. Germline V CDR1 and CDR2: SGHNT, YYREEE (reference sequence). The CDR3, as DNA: TGTGCCAGCAGCTTGGTGGCGGGGGGGCCGGAGACCCAGTACTTC. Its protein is CASSLVAGGPETQYF.

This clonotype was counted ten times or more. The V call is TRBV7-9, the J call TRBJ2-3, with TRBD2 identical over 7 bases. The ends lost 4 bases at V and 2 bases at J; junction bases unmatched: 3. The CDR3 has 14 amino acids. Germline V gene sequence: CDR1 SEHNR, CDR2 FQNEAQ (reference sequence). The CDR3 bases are TGTGCCAGCAGCTCGGGACTACCCACAGATACGCAGTATTTT. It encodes CASSSGLPTDTQYF.

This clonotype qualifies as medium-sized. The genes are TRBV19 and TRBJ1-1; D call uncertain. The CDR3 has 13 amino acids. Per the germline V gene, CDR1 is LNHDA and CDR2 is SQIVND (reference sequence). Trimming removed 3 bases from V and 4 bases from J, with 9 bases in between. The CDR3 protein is CASSMEWGTEAFF. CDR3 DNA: TGTGCCAGTAGTATGGAGTGGGGCACTGAAGCTTTCTTT.

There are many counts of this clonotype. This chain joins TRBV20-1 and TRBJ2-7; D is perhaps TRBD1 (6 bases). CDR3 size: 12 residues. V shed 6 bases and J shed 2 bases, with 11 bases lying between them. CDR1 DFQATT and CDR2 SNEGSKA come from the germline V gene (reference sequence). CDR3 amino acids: CSATDSPYEQYF. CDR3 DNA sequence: TGCAGTGCCACGGACAGCCCCTACGAGCAGTACTTC.

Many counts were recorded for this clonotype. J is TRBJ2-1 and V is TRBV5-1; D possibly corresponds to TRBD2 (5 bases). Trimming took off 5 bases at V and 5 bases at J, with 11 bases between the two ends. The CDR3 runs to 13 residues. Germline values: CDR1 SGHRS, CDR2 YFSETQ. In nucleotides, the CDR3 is TGCGCCAGCAGGTTCCCTAGCAACAATGAGCAGTTCTTC. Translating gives CASRFPSNNEQFF.

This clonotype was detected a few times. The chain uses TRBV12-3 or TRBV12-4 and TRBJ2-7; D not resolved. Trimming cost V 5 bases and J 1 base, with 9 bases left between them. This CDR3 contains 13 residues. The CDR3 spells CASSHQWSYEQYF. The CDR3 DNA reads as TGTGCCAGCAGTCACCAATGGTCCTACGAGCAGTACTTC.

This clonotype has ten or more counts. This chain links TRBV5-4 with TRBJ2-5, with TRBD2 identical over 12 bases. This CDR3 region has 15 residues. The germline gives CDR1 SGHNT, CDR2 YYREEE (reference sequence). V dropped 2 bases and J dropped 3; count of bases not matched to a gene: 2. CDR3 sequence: CASSFRLAGEETQYF. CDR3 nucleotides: TGTGCCAGCAGCTTTCGACTAGCGGGGGAAGAGACCCAGTACTTC.

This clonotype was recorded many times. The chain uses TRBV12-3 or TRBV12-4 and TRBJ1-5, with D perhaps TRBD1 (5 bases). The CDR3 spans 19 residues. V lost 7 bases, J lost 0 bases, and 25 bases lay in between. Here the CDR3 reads CASTRTTLGGLASNQPQHF. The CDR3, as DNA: TGTGCCAGCACCCGCACTACATTGGGGGGTTTAGCTAGCAATCAGCCCCAGCATTTT.

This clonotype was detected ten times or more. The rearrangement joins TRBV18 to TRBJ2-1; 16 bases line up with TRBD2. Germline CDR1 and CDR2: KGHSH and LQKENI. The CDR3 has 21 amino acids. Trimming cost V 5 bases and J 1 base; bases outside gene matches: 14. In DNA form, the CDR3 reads TGTGCCAGCTCATCTTTTCCGGGACTAGCGGGAGGGCGTGGTTCCTACAATGAGCAGTTCTTC. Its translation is CASSSFPGLAGGRGSYNEQFF.

The CDR3, as DNA: TGTGCCAGCAGCCCCTGGGAGCAAGAGACCCAGTACTTC. It yields the protein CASSPWEQETQYF. The genes are TRBV3-1 and TRBJ2-5; possible D gene TRBD2, 5 bases. V was shortened by 4 bases and J by 2 bases, with 8 bases between the two germline ends. The CDR3 has 13 residues. The germline V gene encodes CDR1 LGHDT and CDR2 YNNKEL (reference sequence).

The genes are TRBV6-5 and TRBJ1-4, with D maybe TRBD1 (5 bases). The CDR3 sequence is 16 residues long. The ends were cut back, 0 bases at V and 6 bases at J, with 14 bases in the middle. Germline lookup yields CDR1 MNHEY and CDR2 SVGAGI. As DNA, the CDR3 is TGTGCCAGCAGTTACTCTAGTTCGGGAGGGGATGAAAAACTGTTTTTT. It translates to CASSYSSSGGDEKLFF.

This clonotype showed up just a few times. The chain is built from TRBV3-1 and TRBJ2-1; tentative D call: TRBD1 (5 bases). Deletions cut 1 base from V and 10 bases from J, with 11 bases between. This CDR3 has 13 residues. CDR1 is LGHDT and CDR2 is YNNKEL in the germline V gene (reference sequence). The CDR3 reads CASSQGAGREQFF. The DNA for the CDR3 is TGTGCCAGCAGCCAAGGGGCAGGGCGAGAGCAGTTCTTC.

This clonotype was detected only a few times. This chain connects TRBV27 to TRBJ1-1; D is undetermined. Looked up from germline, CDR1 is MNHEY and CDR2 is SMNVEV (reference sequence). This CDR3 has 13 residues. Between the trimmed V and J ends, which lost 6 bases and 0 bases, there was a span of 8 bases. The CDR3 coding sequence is TGTGCCAGCAGGGGTCTAATGAACACTGAAGCTTTCTTT. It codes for CASRGLMNTEAFF.

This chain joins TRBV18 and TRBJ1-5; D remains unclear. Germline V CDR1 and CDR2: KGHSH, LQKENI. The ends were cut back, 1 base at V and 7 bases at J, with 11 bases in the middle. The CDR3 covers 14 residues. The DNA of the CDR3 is TGTGCCAGCTCACCACAGGCCGTTGTGCAGCCCCAGCATTTT. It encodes CASSPQAVVQPQHF. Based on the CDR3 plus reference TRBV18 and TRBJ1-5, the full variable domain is NAGVMQNPRHLVRRRGQEARLRCSPMKGHSHVYWYRQLPEEGLKFMVYLQKENIIDESGMPKERFSAEFPKEGPSILRIQQVVRGDSAAYFCASSPQAVVQPQHFGDGTRLSIL.

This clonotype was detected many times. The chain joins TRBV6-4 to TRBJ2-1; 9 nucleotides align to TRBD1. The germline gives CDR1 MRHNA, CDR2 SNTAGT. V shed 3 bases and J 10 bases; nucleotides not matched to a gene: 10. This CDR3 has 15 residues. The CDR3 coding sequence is TGTGCCAGCAGTGAGGGGGACAGGGAGTTACGCGAGCAGTTCTTC. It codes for CASSEGDRELREQFF.

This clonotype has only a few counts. CDR3 sequence: CASSLARTNTEAFF. In nucleotides, the CDR3 is TGTGCCAGCAGCTTAGCTCGTACCAACACTGAAGCTTTCTTT. V is TRBV7-2 and J is TRBJ1-1; unclear D gene. Germline V lookup: CDR1 SGHTA, CDR2 FQGNSA. The CDR3 loop spans 14 amino acids. V was cut by 0 bases and J by 2 bases, with 7 bases left in between.

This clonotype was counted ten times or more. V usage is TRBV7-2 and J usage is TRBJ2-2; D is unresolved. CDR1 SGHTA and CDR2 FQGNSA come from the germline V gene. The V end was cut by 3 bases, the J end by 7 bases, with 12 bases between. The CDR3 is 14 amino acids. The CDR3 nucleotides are TGTGCCAGCAGCTTCGATCGAGGAAGCGGGGAGCTGTTTTTT. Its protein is CASSFDRGSGELFF.

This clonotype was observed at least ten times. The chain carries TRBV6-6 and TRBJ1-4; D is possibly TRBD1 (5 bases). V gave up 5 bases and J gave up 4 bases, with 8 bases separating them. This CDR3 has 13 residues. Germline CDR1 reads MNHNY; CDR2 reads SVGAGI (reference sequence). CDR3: CASSDSNNEKLFF. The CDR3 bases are TGTGCCAGCAGTGACAGTAATAATGAAAAACTGTTTTTT.

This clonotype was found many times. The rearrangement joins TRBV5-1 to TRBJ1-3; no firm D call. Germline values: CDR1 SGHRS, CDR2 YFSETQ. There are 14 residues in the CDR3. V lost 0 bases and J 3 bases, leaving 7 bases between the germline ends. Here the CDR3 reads CASSLDSHGNTIYF. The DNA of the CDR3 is TGCGCCAGCAGCTTGGACAGCCATGGAAACACCATATATTTT.

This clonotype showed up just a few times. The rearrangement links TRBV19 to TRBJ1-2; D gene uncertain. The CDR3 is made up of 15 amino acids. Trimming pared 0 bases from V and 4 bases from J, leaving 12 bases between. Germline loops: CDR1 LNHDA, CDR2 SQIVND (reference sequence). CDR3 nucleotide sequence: TGTGCCAGTAGTATAGATCGCACAGCTTCCTATGGCTACACCTTC. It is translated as CASSIDRTASYGYTF.

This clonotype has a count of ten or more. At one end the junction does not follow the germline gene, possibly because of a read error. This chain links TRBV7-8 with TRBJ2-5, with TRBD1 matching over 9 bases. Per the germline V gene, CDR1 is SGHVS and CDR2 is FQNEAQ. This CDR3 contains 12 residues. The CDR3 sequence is CASSLSRDRALF. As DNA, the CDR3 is TGTGCCAGCAGCTTAAGCCGGGACAGGGCCCTCTTC.

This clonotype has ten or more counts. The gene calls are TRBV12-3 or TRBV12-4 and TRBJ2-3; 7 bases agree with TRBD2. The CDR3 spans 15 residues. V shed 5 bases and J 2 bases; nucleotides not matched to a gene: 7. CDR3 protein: CASSVASGLTDTQYF. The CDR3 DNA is TGTGCCAGCAGTGTGGCTAGCGGACTCACAGATACGCAGTATTTT.

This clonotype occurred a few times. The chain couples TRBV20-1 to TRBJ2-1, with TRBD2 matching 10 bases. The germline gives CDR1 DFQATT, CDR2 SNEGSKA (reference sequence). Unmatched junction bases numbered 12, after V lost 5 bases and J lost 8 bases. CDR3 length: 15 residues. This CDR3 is CSAYKLAGVRDEQFF. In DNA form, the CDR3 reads TGCAGTGCTTATAAGCTAGCGGGAGTTCGCGATGAGCAGTTCTTC.

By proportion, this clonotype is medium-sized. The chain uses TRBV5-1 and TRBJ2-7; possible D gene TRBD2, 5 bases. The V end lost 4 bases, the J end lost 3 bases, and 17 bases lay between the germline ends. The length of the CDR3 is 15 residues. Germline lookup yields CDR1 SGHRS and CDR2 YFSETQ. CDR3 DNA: TGCGCCAGCAGCGGAGGAAGCGCCGGCGGCTACGAGCAGTACTTC. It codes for CASSGGSAGGYEQYF.